This T cell receptor (beta chain) was retrieved from a study of T cell responses to AZD1222 COVID-19 vaccine. This CDR3 contains 14 residues. V shed 3 bases and J shed 1 base, with 9 bases lying between them. Germline-derived CDR1 and CDR2 are MNHEY and SVGAGI. Whole-study results and caveats: Breadth and depth of Spike-specific TCRs rose after two AZD1222 doses. Close to half of all spike-specific TCRs reportedly target regions of the variants that are unmutated. Vaccine-associated CD4 TCRs ranged over spike, dominating at 160-218 and 743-854.

As regards this clone: The antigen remains undetermined.

Generated by immunoSEQ multiplex PCR, the TCRdb table keeps only in-frame clones and is missing some. This sample has tens of thousands of clones, with approximately 88% found just once. This specimen consisted of peripheral blood, obtained on day 0 of AZD1222 vaccination. V is TRBV6-5 and J is TRBJ1-1; no definite D call. The receptor's source is an adult in good health. CDR3 region: CASSYLRRNTEAFF. The CDR3 DNA follows: TGTGCCAGCAGTTATTTACGCAGGAACACTGAAGCTTTCTTT.